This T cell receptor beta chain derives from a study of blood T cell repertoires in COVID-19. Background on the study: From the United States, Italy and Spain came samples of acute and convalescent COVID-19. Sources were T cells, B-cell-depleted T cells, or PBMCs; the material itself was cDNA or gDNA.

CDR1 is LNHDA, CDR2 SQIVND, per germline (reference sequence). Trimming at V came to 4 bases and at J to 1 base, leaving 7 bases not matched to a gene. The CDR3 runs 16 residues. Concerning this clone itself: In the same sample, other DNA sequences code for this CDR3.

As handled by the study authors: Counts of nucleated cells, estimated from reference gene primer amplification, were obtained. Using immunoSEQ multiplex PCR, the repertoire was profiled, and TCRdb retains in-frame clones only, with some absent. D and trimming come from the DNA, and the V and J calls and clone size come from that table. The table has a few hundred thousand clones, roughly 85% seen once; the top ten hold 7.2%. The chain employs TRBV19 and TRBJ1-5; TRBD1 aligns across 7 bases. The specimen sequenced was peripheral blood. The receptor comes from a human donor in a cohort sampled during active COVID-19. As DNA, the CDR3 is TGTGCCAGTAGTAAAACCGGGACAGTGAGCAATCAGCCCCAGCATTTT. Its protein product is CASSKTGTVSNQPQHF.